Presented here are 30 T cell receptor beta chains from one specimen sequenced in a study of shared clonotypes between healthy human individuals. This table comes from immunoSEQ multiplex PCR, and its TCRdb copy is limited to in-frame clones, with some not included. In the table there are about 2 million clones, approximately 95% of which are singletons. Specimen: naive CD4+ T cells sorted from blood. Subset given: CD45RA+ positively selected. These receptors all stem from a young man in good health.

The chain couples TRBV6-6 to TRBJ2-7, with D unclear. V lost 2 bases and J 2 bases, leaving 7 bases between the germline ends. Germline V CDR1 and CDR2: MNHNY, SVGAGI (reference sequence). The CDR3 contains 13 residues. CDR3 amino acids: CASSYGQPYEQYF. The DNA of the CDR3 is TGTGCCAGCAGTTACGGGCAGCCCTACGAGCAGTACTTC.

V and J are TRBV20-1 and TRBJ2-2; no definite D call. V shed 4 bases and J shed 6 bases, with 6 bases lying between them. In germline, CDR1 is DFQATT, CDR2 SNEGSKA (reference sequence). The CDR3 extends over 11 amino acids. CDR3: CSATISGELFF. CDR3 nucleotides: TGCAGTGCTACCATTTCCGGGGAGCTGTTTTTT.

CDR3 sequence (DNA): TGTGCCAGCAGTTTATTTGAATGGCCGCAAGTACTGAATGAGCAGTTCTTC. It codes for CASSLFEWPQVLNEQFF. The rearrangement joins TRBV28 to TRBJ2-1, with D unresolved. Trimming removed 1 base from V and 7 bases from J, with 20 bases in between. This CDR3 has 17 amino acids. The V gene's germline CDR1 is MDHEN and CDR2 SYDVKM.

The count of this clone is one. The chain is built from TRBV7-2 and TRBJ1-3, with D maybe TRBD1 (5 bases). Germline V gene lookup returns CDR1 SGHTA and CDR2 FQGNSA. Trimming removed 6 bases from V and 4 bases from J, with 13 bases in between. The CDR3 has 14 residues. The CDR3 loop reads CASRTGPYGNTIYF. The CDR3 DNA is TGTGCCAGCAGGACGGGACCGTACGGAAACACCATATATTTT.

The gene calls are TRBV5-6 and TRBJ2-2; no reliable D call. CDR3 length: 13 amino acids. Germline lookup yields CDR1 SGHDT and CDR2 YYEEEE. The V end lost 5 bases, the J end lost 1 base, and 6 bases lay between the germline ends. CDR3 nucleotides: TGTGCCAGCAGGACTTGGAACACCGGGGAGCTGTTTTTT. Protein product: CASRTWNTGELFF.

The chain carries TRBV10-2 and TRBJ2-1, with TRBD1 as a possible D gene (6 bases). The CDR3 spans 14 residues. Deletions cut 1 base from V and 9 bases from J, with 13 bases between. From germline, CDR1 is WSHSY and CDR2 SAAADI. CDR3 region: CASSEFRAGAEQFF. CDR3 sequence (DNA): TGCGCCAGCAGTGAGTTCAGGGCAGGGGCTGAGCAGTTCTTC.

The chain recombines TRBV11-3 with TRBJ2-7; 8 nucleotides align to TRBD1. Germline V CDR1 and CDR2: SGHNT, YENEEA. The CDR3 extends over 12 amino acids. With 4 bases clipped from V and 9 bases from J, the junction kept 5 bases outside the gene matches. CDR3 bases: TGTGCCAGCAGCTCCGGACAGGGCGGGCAGTACTTC. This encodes CASSSGQGGQYF.

The CDR3 nucleotides are TGTGCCAGCAGTGAAAGGGCTCGGGTTTTCAGTGTTTTGGAAAACATTCAGTACTTC. This codes for CASSERARVFSVLENIQYF. The rearrangement uses TRBV2 and TRBJ2-4; D not certain. Germline CDR1 reads SNHLY; CDR2 reads FYNNEI. The CDR3 runs to 19 residues. Trimming took 2 bases from V and 5 from J, leaving 25 bases between them.

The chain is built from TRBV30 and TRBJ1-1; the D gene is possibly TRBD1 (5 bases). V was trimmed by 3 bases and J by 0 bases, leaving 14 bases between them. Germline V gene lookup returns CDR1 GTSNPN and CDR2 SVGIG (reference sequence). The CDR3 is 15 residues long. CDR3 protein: CAWSHGGGMNTEAFF. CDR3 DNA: TGTGCCTGGAGCCACGGGGGGGGTATGAACACTGAAGCTTTCTTT.

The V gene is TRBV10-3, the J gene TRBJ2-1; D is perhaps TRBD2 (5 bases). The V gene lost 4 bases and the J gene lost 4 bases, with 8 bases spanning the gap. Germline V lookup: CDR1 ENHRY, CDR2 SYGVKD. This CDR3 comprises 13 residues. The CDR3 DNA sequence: TGTGCCATCAGTGTAGCGACATACAATGAGCAGTTCTTC. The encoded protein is CAISVATYNEQFF.

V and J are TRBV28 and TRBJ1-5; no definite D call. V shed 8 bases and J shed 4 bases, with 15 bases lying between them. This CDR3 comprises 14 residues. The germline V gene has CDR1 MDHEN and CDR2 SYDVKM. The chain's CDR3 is CASQTGRSNQPQHF. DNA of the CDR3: TGTGCCAGCCAGACGGGAAGGTCTAATCAGCCCCAGCATTTT.

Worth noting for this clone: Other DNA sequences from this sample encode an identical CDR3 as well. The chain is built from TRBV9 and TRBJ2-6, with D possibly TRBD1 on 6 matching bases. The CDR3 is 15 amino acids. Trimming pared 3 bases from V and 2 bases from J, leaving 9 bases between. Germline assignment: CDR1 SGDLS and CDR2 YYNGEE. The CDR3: CASSASGAGANVLTF. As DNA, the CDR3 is TGTGCCAGCAGCGCATCAGGGGCTGGGGCCAACGTCCTGACTTTC.

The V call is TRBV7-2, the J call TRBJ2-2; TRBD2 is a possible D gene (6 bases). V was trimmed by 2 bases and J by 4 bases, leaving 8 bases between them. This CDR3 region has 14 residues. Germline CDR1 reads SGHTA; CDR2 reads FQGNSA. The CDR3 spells CASSLRGSTGELFF. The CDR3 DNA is TGTGCCAGCAGCTTACGGGGGAGCACCGGGGAGCTGTTTTTT.

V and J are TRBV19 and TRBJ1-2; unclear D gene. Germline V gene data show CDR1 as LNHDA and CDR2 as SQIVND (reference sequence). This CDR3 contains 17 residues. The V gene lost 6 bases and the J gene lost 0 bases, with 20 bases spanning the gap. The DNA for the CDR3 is TGTGCCAGTAGCATCCGATACGTAACAGCTGCTAACTATGGCTACACCTTC. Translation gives CASSIRYVTAANYGYTF.

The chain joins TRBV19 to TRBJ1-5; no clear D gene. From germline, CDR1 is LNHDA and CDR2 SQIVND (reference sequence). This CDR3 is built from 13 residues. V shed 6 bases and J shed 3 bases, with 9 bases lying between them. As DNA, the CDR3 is TGTGCCAGTAGCCCGAAAATCAATCAGCCCCAGCATTTT. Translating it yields CASSPKINQPQHF. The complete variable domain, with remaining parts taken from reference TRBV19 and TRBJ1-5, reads DGGITQSPKYLFRKEGQNVTLSCEQNLNHDAMYWYRQDPGQGLRLIYYSQIVNDFQKGDIAEGYSVSREKKESFPLTVTSAQKNPTAFYLCASSPKINQPQHFGDGTRLSIL.

The CDR3 region has the DNA TGTGCCAGTAGTAAACAGGGTGGTGAAAAACTGTTTTTT. The encoded protein is CASSKQGGEKLFF. The chain carries TRBV19 and TRBJ1-4, with a weak D call TRBD1 (6 bases). Trimming cost V 4 bases and J 7 bases, with 10 bases left between them. From germline, CDR1 is LNHDA and CDR2 SQIVND (reference sequence). The CDR3 is made up of 13 amino acids. The complete variable domain, with remaining parts taken from reference TRBV19 and TRBJ1-4, reads DGGITQSPKYLFRKEGQNVTLSCEQNLNHDAMYWYRQDPGQGLRLIYYSQIVNDFQKGDIAEGYSVSREKKESFPLTVTSAQKNPTAFYLCASSKQGGEKLFFGSGTQLSVL.

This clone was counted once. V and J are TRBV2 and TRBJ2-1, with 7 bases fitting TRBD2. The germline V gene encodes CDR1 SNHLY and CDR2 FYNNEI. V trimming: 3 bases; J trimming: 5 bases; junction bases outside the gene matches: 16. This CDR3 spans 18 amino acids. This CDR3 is CASSDGTTRPGRDNEQFF. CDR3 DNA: TGTGCCAGCAGTGACGGGACTACCCGGCCCGGTCGGGACAATGAGCAGTTCTTC.

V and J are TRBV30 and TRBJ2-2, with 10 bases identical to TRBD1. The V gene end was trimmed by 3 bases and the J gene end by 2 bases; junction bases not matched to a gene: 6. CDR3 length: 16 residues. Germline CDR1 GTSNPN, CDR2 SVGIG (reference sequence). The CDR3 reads CAWRYRDRGNTGELFF. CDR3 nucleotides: TGTGCCTGGAGATATCGGGACAGGGGTAACACCGGGGAGCTGTTTTTT. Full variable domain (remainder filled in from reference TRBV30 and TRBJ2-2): SQTIHQWPATLVQPVGSPLSLECTVEGTSNPNLYWYRQAAGRGLQLLFYSVGIGQISSEVPQNLSASRPQDRQFILSSKKLLLSDSGFYLCAWRYRDRGNTGELFFGEGSRLTVL.

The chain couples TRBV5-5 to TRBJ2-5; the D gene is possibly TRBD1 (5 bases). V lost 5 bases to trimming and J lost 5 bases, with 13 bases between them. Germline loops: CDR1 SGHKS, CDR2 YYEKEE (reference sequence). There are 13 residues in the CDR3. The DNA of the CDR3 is TGTGCCAGCAGTAGGGGCGAGGCGGAGACCCAGTACTTC. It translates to CASSRGEAETQYF.

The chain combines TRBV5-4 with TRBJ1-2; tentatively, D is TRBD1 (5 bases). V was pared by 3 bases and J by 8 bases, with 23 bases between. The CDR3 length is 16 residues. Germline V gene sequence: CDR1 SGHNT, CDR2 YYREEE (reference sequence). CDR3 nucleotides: TGTGCCAGCAGCTCCCAGGGTAGGGGTCCGGCGAGAGGCTACACCTTC. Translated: CASSSQGRGPARGYTF.

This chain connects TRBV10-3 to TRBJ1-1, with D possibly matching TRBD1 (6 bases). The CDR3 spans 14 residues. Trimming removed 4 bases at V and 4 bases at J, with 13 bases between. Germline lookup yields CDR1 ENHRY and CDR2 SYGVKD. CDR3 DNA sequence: TGTGCCATCAGTGCCCTAGGGGGAGGCACTGAAGCTTTCTTT. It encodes CAISALGGGTEAFF.

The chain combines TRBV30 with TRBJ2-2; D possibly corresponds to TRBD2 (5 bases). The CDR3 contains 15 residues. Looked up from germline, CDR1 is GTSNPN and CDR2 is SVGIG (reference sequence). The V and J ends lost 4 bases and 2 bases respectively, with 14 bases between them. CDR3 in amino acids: CAWTFGVLNTGELFF. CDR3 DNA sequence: TGTGCCTGGACCTTCGGGGTCCTCAACACCGGGGAGCTGTTTTTT.

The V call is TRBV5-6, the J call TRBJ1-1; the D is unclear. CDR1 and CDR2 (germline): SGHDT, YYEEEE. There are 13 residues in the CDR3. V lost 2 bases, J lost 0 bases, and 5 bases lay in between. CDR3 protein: CASSFSMNTEAFF. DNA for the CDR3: TGTGCCAGCAGCTTTTCCATGAACACTGAAGCTTTCTTT. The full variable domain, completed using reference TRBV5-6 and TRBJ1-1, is DAGVTQSPTHLIKTRGQQVTLRCSPKSGHDTVSWYQQALGQGPQFIFQYYEEEERQRGNFPDRFSGHQFPNYSSELNVNALLLGDSALYLCASSFSMNTEAFFGQGTRLTVV.

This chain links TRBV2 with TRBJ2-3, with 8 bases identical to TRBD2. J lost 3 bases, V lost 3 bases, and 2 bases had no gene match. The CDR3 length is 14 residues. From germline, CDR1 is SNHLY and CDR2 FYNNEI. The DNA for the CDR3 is TGTGCCAGCAGTGAGATAGCGGGGACAGATACGCAGTATTTT. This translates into CASSEIAGTDTQYF.

In DNA, the CDR3 is TGCGCCAGCAGCCGCCGGACAGGAGTTAACACCGGGGAGCTGTTTTTT. Its protein product is CASSRRTGVNTGELFF. The V call is TRBV5-1, the J call TRBJ2-2; 7 bases line up with TRBD1. This CDR3 region has 16 residues. CDR1 and CDR2 from the germline V gene are SGHRS and YFSETQ. Germline trimming cut 4 bases from V and 2 bases from J; bases unmatched to any gene: 8.

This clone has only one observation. CDR3 protein: CASSYTADSGQPQHF. In DNA, the CDR3 is TGTGCCAGCAGTTACACGGCAGATTCAGGTCAGCCCCAGCATTTT. This chain links TRBV6-5 with TRBJ1-5; no clear D. This CDR3 region has 15 residues. Germline-derived CDR1 and CDR2 are MNHEY and SVGAGI. The germline V and J ends were trimmed by 2 bases and 6 bases, with 14 bases remaining between them.

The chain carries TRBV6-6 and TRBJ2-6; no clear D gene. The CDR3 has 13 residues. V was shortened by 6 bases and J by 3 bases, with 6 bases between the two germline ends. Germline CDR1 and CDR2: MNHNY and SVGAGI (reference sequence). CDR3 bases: TGTGCCAGCAGCCCAGGTGGGGCCAACGTCCTGACTTTC. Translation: CASSPGGANVLTF.

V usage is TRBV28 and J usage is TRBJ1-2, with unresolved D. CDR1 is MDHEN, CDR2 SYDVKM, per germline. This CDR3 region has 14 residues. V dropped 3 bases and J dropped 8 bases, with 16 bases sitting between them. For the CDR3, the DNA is TGTGCCAGCAGTTTGGAGCCGGGCCGCCGAGGCTACACCTTC. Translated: CASSLEPGRRGYTF.

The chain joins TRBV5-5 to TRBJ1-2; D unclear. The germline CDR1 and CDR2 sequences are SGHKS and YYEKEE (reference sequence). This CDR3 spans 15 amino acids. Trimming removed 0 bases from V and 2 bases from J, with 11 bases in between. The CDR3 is CASSLEGRGNYGYTF. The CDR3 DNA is TGTGCCAGCAGCTTGGAGGGCCGGGGAAACTATGGCTACACCTTC.

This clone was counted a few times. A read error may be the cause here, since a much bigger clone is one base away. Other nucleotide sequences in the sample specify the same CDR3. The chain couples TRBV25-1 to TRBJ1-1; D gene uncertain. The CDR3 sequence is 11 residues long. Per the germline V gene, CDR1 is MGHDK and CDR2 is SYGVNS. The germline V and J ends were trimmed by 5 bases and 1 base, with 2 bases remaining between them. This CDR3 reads CASSRNTEAFF. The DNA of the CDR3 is TGTGCCAGCAGTCGGAACACTGAAGCTTTCTTT.